The 13 T cell receptor beta chains below all came from one sample that was sequenced in a study of CD8+CD57+ T cells in acquired aplastic anemia. TCR beta VDJ combinations and CDR3 sequences were profiled from genomic DNA. Each CDR3 protein gets one entry after TCRdb re-called the reads with MiXCR. The sample comprises around 200,000 distinct CDR3 sequences, around 47% of which are singletons, and approximately 9.7% rests with the top ten. Previously, flow cytometry had revealed CD8+CD57+ cell expansion in the patients chosen for sequencing. Sequenced material: sorted CD4+, CD8+, or CD8+CD57+ T cells (not recorded which) from PBMCs. Receptors originate from a human donor with aplastic anemia.

This clonotype has only a few counts. This chain uses TRBV6-1 with TRBJ1-3; 8 bases fit TRBD1. The germline V gene encodes CDR1 MNHNS and CDR2 SASEGT. The V and J ends lost 6 bases and 4 bases, in that order; junction bases with no gene match: 11. The CDR3 spans 16 residues. The CDR3 sequence: CASRPRQGRGGNTIYF. In DNA form, the CDR3 reads TGTGCCAGCAGGCCCCGACAGGGGCGAGGCGGAAACACCATATATTTT.

The chain joins TRBV19 to TRBJ2-1; D gene uncertain. Per the germline V gene, CDR1 is LNHDA and CDR2 is SQIVND (reference sequence). Between the trimmed V and J ends, which lost 0 bases and 0 bases, there was a span of 12 bases. The CDR3 sequence is 17 residues long. The CDR3 nucleotides read TGTGCCAGTAGTATAGAGCCCACAGCTGGCTCCTACAATGAGCAGTTCTTC. Protein sequence: CASSIEPTAGSYNEQFF.

The sample holds many counts of this clonotype. CDR3 protein: CASSLAGTDGVIPQHF. CDR3 DNA: TGTGCCAGCAGCTTAGCCGGGACAGATGGCGTGATTCCCCAGCATTTT. V is TRBV7-9 and J is TRBJ1-5, with 7 positions matching TRBD1. CDR1 is SEHNR, CDR2 FQNEAQ, per germline (reference sequence). This CDR3 is 16 amino acids long. J lost 10 bases, V lost 0 bases, and 12 bases had no gene match.

This clonotype has ten or more counts. The chain uses TRBV19 and TRBJ1-2; possible D gene TRBD1, 6 bases. The CDR3 length is 15 residues. Germline CDR1 and CDR2: LNHDA and SQIVND (reference sequence). Trimming cost V 1 base and J 1 base, with 10 bases left between them. CDR3: CASSIGGLDNYGYTF. CDR3 DNA sequence: TGTGCCAGTAGTATAGGGGGGCTAGATAACTATGGCTACACCTTC.

This clonotype has ten or more counts. V usage is TRBV10-1 and J usage is TRBJ2-3; possible D gene TRBD2, 6 bases. The CDR3 is 14 amino acids. In germline, CDR1 is WNHNN, CDR2 SYGVQD (reference sequence). V dropped 0 bases and J dropped 6 bases, with 10 bases sitting between them. The DNA of the CDR3 is TGCGCCAGCAGTGAGTCCCCCCTAGCGGATACGCAGTATTTT. Protein product: CASSESPLADTQYF.

The rearrangement joins TRBV10-2 to TRBJ2-2; D tentatively reads TRBD1 or TRBD2 (5 bases each). This CDR3 contains 15 residues. The germline CDR1 and CDR2 sequences are WSHSY and SAAADI. The V end was cut by 6 bases, the J end by 1 base, with 12 bases between. The CDR3 protein is CASRTGTLNTGELFF. DNA for the CDR3: TGCGCCAGCAGGACCGGGACCTTGAACACCGGGGAGCTGTTTTTT.

The CDR3 DNA follows: TGCAGCGTTGGGGACAGCTCAGGCGAGCAGTACTTC. As protein: CSVGDSSGEQYF. The chain recombines TRBV29-1 with TRBJ2-7, with TRBD1 matching 7 bases. The CDR3 has 12 amino acids. In germline, CDR1 is SQVTM, CDR2 ANQGSEA. V was clipped by 4 bases and J by 6 bases; unmatched bases: 6.

This clonotype was detected ten times or more. V and J are TRBV6-2 or TRBV6-3 and TRBJ2-6, with a tentative D call TRBD1 (5 bases). V was cut by 2 bases and J by 0 bases, with 5 bases left in between. This CDR3 comprises 15 residues. CDR1 MNHEY and CDR2 SVGEGT come from the germline V gene. CDR3 sequence (DNA): TGTGCCAGCAGTTACGGGGCCTCTGGGGCCAACGTCCTGACTTTC. Translation gives CASSYGASGANVLTF.

This clonotype was counted between two and nine times. The chain recombines TRBV5-6 with TRBJ2-3; D call uncertain. Trimming cost V 6 bases and J 0 bases, with 14 bases left between them. Germline lookup yields CDR1 SGHDT and CDR2 YYEEEE. The CDR3 extends over 15 amino acids. In DNA, the CDR3 is TGTGCCAGCAACCCAGCGTATCACAGCACAGATACGCAGTATTTT. This translates into CASNPAYHSTDTQYF.

The gene calls are TRBV20-1 and TRBJ1-1; D gene unclear. This CDR3 spans 13 amino acids. Germline V gene lookup returns CDR1 DFQATT and CDR2 SNEGSKA (reference sequence). The CDR3 spells CSPHREADTEAFF. The CDR3 nucleotides read TGCAGCCCCCATCGGGAGGCGGACACTGAAGCTTTCTTT.

This clonotype was found many times. The V call is TRBV4-1, the J call TRBJ1-2, with TRBD1 matching 10 bases. Germline lookup yields CDR1 MGHRA and CDR2 YSYEKL. This CDR3 has 15 amino acids. Germline trimming cut 3 bases from V and 4 bases from J; bases unmatched to any gene: 5. The CDR3: CASSHFGQGVYGYTF. The DNA of the CDR3 is TGCGCCAGCAGCCACTTCGGACAGGGGGTCTATGGCTACACCTTC.

The rearrangement links TRBV10-3 to TRBJ1-2; no definite D call. Germline values: CDR1 ENHRY, CDR2 SYGVKD. The CDR3 covers 19 residues. V was pared by 1 base and J by 0 bases, with 21 bases between. The CDR3 bases are TGTGCCATCAGTGAGTACTCCCGATTATCCGAAGGCCCTAACTATGGCTACACCTTC. Protein sequence: CAISEYSRLSEGPNYGYTF.

The chain carries TRBV5-1 and TRBJ2-7, with D possibly TRBD2 on 6 matching bases. The germline V and J ends were trimmed by 5 bases and 6 bases, with 21 bases remaining between them. The CDR3 sequence is 15 residues long. Germline lookup yields CDR1 SGHRS and CDR2 YFSETQ. CDR3 nucleotides: TGCGCCAGCAGAGACCGGGACCGAGGAGGGATCGAGCAGTACTTC. The encoded protein is CASRDRDRGGIEQYF. Supplemented by reference TRBV5-1 and TRBJ2-7, the full variable domain reads KAGVTQTPRYLIKTRGQQVTLSCSPISGHRSVSWYQQTPGQGLQFLFEYFSETQRNKGNFPGRFSGRQFSNSRSEMNVSTLELGDSALYLCASRDRDRGGIEQYFGPGTRLTVT.